This T cell receptor beta chain was recorded in a study of blood T cells in healthy people across ages. Background on the study: For every two T cells, template switching captured about one barcoded beta molecule.

As to this clonotype: Its antigen is as yet unknown.

The CDR3 extends over 15 amino acids. J lost 6 bases, V lost 3 bases, and 6 bases had no gene match. The authors drew around 11 milliliters of peripheral blood from each donor. The authors isolated at least 6.5 million PBMCs per sample. Study-wide findings and caveats: Per-million-T-cell TCR beta diversity fell roughly linearly with age.

A sample-barcoded 5' primer and a J-beta primer mix were used in a second PCR of about 7 to 12 cycles. TCRdb passed the 5' RACE reads through MiXCR, listing each CDR3 protein once. The table has just over 800,000 distinct CDR3 sequences, around two thirds seen once. The sample was blood. The genes are TRBV12-3 or TRBV12-4 and TRBJ2-1, with 9 bases that match TRBD2. The source of this sequence is a young man in good health. CDR3 residues: CASSFLGGGANEQFF. In DNA form, the CDR3 reads TGTGCCAGCAGTTTTCTGGGCGGGGGGGCCAATGAGCAGTTCTTC.